This T cell receptor beta chain stems from a study of cytomegalovirus exposure and HLA in healthy donors. At the level of the study: Earlier, roughly 180 million T cells were analyzed, and more than 100 million unique TCR beta sequences were found among them.

General observations from the study: CMV serostatus was the only recorded immune exposure for donors. A previous analysis found most TCR beta V segments productive roughly 90% or roughly 30% of the time.

PCR used 60 Vbeta primers and 13 Jbeta primers. The assay was immunoSEQ multiplex PCR, and TCRdb's table has in-frame clones only and misses some. The data show roughly 120,000 clones, around 80% seen once. The V and J ends lost 0 bases and 2 bases, in that order; junction bases with no gene match: 1. Germline V gene data show CDR1 as SGHRS and CDR2 as YFSETQ. The CDR3 sequence is 15 residues long. With respect to this clone: No antigen is known for it.

The material sequenced was PBMCs. The origin of this receptor is a man aged 45-60 years in good health and CMV-seronegative. The chain has TRBV5-1 and TRBJ2-3; 9 bases are shared with TRBD1. The CDR3 sequence is CASSLGQGDTDTQYF. For the CDR3, the DNA is TGCGCCAGCAGCTTGGGACAGGGGGACACAGATACGCAGTATTTT.